This T cell receptor (beta chain) was sequenced for a study of T cell repertoires in cytomegalovirus infection. Across the study: An indication of both CMV infection and matching HLA type came from public TCR beta signatures. Study outcomes and limitations: Clonotypes of TCR beta that were HLA-C-restricted and CMV-specific dominated the ex vivo response.

The CDR3 runs 18 residues. The junction had 17 bases not matched to a gene; V was cut back by 6 bases and J by 6 bases. This clonotype was seen a few times. Its specificity is unknown. TCRdb independently ran MiXCR on the reads; one entry per CDR3 protein. The sample gives some 320,000 distinct CDR3 sequences, around 9.5% of which show up once; roughly 4% is in the top ten. This TCR was sampled from a human donor in good health (CMV status not recorded). Some clones in this sample may be carry-over from other donors' samples. Sample: PBMCs. The genes are TRBV12-3 or TRBV12-4 and TRBJ1-2; 12 nucleotides match TRBD1. The CDR3 loop is CASSRAGTGGFGGDGYTF. In DNA form, the CDR3 reads TGTGCCAGCAGCCGAGCCGGGACAGGGGGCTTTGGAGGGGATGGCTACACCTTC.